This is a list of T cell receptor beta chains from one sample in a study of blood T cell repertoires in COVID-19. Profiling relied on immunoSEQ multiplex PCR, and the TCRdb table lists in-frame clones only, not all of them. Counted here are some 240,000 clones, about 81% occurring once; the ten biggest clones make up approximately 5%. The sample taken for sequencing was peripheral blood. Receptor source: a woman in her 70s with COVID-19, enrolled during active disease. The CDR3 runs from the conserved cysteine through the conserved F or W. Each record gives: clone size, CDR3 length, J gene, V gene, D gene, CDR3 DNA, CDR3 protein. A D gene is named only where the DNA matches it firmly. Rows give clone size only sometimes, using once, few, many, or a class for an expanded clone.

>.|16|TRBJ1-6|TRBV4-3|.
TGCGCCAGCAGCCAAGAGGGGGGGTCTCGGAATTCACCCCTCCACTTT
CASSQEGGSRNSPLHF
>few|14|TRBJ2-7|TRBV5-1|TRBD1
TGCGCCAGCAGCTCCGGGACAGGGTACTCTGTGCAGTACTTC
CASSSGTGYSVQYF
>.|16|TRBJ1-3|TRBV6-1|.
TGTGCCAGCAGTGAAAACCCCGACAACTCTGGAAACACCATATATTTT
CASSENPDNSGNTIYF
>.|13|TRBJ2-5|TRBV18|.
TGTGCCAGCTCACCCCAACGCGGAGAGACCCAGTACTTC
CASSPQRGETQYF
>.|14|TRBJ2-3|TRBV15|.
TGTGCCACCAGCAGAGGCGCGGACACAGATACGCAGTATTTT
CATSRGADTDTQYF
>.|14|TRBJ2-1|TRBV5-1|.
TGCGCCAGCAGCTTCGGACTGGAATACAATGAGCAGTTCTTC
CASSFGLEYNEQFF
>few|15|TRBJ2-2|TRBV9|.
TGTGCCAGCACGATGGGGGCAGGCGATACCGGGGAGCTGTTTTTT
CASTMGAGDTGELFF
>few|15|TRBJ2-7|TRBV7-3|TRBD2
TGTGCCAGCAGCCGGACCTCCGTAGCGGGAGACGAGCAGTACTTC
CASSRTSVAGDEQYF
>.|16|TRBJ2-1|TRBV18|TRBD2
TGTGCCAGCTCACCACCTGGCGGACTAGAAGGAAATGAGCAGTTCTTC
CASSPPGGLEGNEQFF
>.|17|TRBJ2-5|TRBV4-3|TRBD1
TGCGCCAGCAGCCAGACAGGGGGGTCAACTTTCCCCCCGACCCAGTACTTC
CASSQTGGSTFPPTQYF
>.|16|TRBJ2-3|TRBV7-2|.
TGTGCCAGCAGCTTAGCCGACTACCCAAGCACAGATACGCAGTATTTT
CASSLADYPSTDTQYF
>.|14|TRBJ1-2|TRBV18|.
TGTGCCAGCTCACCGGCAGGGCTTTTTGATGGCTACACCTTC
CASSPAGLFDGYTF
>once|14|TRBJ1-1|TRBV18|.
TGTGCCAGCTCAAGGGGCGAACTGAACACTGAAGCTTTCTTT
CASSRGELNTEAFF
>.|17|TRBJ1-3|TRBV2|TRBD1
TGTGCCAGCACCGACGGGGGGACAGGGAGGTCTGGAAACACCATATATTTT
CASTDGGTGRSGNTIYF
>.|14|TRBJ1-1|TRBV5-8|.
TGTGCCAGCCGGACCCAGGGAAGGGGCACTGAAGCTTTCTTT
CASRTQGRGTEAFF
>.|15|TRBJ1-4|TRBV28|TRBD1
TGTGCCAGCAGTTTAATGGGACAGGGTGAGGAAAAACTGTTTTTT
CASSLMGQGEEKLFF
>.|15|TRBJ1-1|TRBV19|TRBD1
TGTGCCAGTAGTATGGGGACAGTAATGAACACTGAAGCTTTCTTT
CASSMGTVMNTEAFF
>.|14|TRBJ2-7|TRBV29-1|TRBD1
TGCAGCGTCAGAGGGGGGACAGGGGGCGACGAGCAGTACTTC
CSVRGGTGGDEQYF
>.|16|TRBJ1-2|TRBV28|.
TGTGCCAGCAGTTCCCCCGGGCAGGGCACGCTCTATGGCTACACCTTC
CASSSPGQGTLYGYTF
>.|16|TRBJ2-5|TRBV9|TRBD2
TGTGCCAGCAGCGTAGGGGGAGCGGGAGCCCCGGAGACCCAGTACTTC
CASSVGGAGAPETQYF
>.|16|TRBJ2-2|TRBV9|TRBD2
TGTGCCAGCAGCTTATCTAGCGGGAGAGACACCGGGGAGCTGTTTTTT
CASSLSSGRDTGELFF
>.|11|TRBJ1-2|TRBV7-9|.
TGTGCCAGCAGCTCGGCGGGGGGCTACACCTTC
CASSSAGGYTF
>.|15|TRBJ2-7|TRBV7-2|TRBD1
TGTGCCAGCAGCTTGGCCGGGACAGGGCTCTACGAGCAGTACTTC
CASSLAGTGLYEQYF
>.|15|TRBJ1-1|TRBV19|TRBD1
TGTGCCAGTACCCCTATGGACAGGATTAACACTGAAGCTTTCTTT
CASTPMDRINTEAFF
>once|15|TRBJ1-3|TRBV5-1|TRBD1
TGCGCCAGCAGCAAAACAGGGGGCGAATCTTACACCATATATTTT
CASSKTGGESYTIYF
>.|14|TRBJ2-1|TRBV9|.
TGTGCCAGCGGGTCAGGCCCCTCCTACAATGAGCAGTTCTTC
CASGSGPSYNEQFF
>.|15|TRBJ1-1|TRBV2|.
TGTGCCAGCAGCGGCCGGCGGGGGCCCTACACTGAAGCTTTCTTT
CASSGRRGPYTEAFF
>few|13|TRBJ2-7|TRBV30|TRBD1
TGTGCCTGGAGCGCCGGGACAGGCTCGGAGGAGTACTTC
CAWSAGTGSEEYF
>once|12|TRBJ2-5|TRBV5-1|.
TGCGCCAGCAGCTTGGACAGGGAGACCCAGTACTTC
CASSLDRETQYF
>.|16|TRBJ1-2|TRBV5-1|TRBD1
TGCGCCAGCAGCTTGGCTTCCGGGACAGGAAACTATGGCTACACCTTC
CASSLASGTGNYGYTF
>.|16|TRBJ1-4|TRBV5-1|TRBD1
TGCGCCAGCAGCTTGGGGGACAGGGGGGCCGTTGAAAAACTGTTTTTT
CASSLGDRGAVEKLFF
>once|12|TRBJ2-2|TRBV30|.
TGTGCCTGGAAGGGGGACACCGGGGAGCTGTTTTTT
CAWKGDTGELFF
>.|12|TRBJ2-7|TRBV12-3/TRBV12-4|.
TGTGCCAGCAGTTTCCGGACCGGGAAGCAGTACTTC
CASSFRTGKQYF
>few|14|TRBJ2-3|TRBV5-6|.
TGTGCCAGCAGCTTGGAACTAGCACCAGATACGCAGTATTTT
CASSLELAPDTQYF
>.|14|TRBJ1-2|TRBV24-1|TRBD1
TGTGCCACCAGTGACGCGGGACAGAACTATGGCTACACCTTC
CATSDAGQNYGYTF
>once|12|TRBJ1-6|TRBV7-2|.
TGTGCCAGCAGCTTTACAAATTCACCCCTCCACTTT
CASSFTNSPLHF
>.|15|TRBJ2-1|TRBV11-2|TRBD2
TGTGCCAGCAGCCCCACTAGCGGGAGTTACAATGAGCAGTTCTTC
CASSPTSGSYNEQFF
>.|17|TRBJ2-2|TRBV19|TRBD1
TGTGCCAGTAGTACCCGAACAGGGGGCGGGAACACCGGGGAGCTGTTTTTT
CASSTRTGGGNTGELFF
>.|11|TRBJ2-7|TRBV7-2|.
TGTGCCAGCAGCTTAACAACCGAGCAGTACTTC
CASSLTTEQYF
>.|14|TRBJ1-2|TRBV28|TRBD1
TGTGCCAGCAGTTCCTTGGACAGGGGATATGGCTACACCTTC
CASSSLDRGYGYTF
>.|15|TRBJ1-6|TRBV28|.
TGTGCCAGCAGCCCTACGGGGGGCGCCCATTCACCCCTCCACTTT
CASSPTGGAHSPLHF
>once|16|TRBJ2-1|TRBV9|TRBD2
TGTGCCAGCAGCTCCGGGACTAGCGGGAGCACAGATGAGCAGTTCTTC
CASSSGTSGSTDEQFF
>.|15|TRBJ2-5|TRBV5-1|.
TGCGCCAGCAGCTTGGGACAGCCAGGTGGGGTTCCCCAGTACTTC
CASSLGQPGGVPQYF
>.|17|TRBJ2-3|TRBV7-6|TRBD2
TGTGCCAGCAGCTTAGGGGTTGATGCGGGAGCGGGAGATACGCAGTATTTT
CASSLGVDAGAGDTQYF
>.|17|TRBJ2-7|TRBV7-2|TRBD2
TGTGCCAGCAGCACGGACGGGACTAGCGGGGGTCTCGGGGGGCAGTACTTC
CASSTDGTSGGLGGQYF
>few|19|TRBJ1-1|TRBV27|.
TGTGCCAGCAGTATCATCCGGGTAGGGAGGGGCCCCTTTTGGTCTGAAGCTTTCTTT
CASSIIRVGRGPFWSEAFF